A single T cell receptor beta chain is shown here with its context. This specimen comes from a study of sequential checkpoint blockade in melanoma. The protocol was immunoSEQ multiplex PCR, while the TCRdb copy is restricted to in-frame clones and leaves out a portion. The table has fewer than 25,000 clones, roughly 75% seen once. Indicated treatment: randomized to nivolumab then ipilimumab (arm A) or the reverse (arm B). The germline V and J ends were trimmed by 3 bases and 8 bases, with 17 bases remaining between them. The CDR3 length is 16 residues. Germline lookup yields CDR1 MNHEY and CDR2 SMNVEV (reference sequence).

This specimen was CD8+ T cells sorted from blood (inferred from file names), taken from a patient given nivolumab and ipilimumab in sequence. The clonotype was recovered from a human donor with melanoma. The rearrangement uses TRBV27 and TRBJ1-6; D is unresolved. The DNA for the CDR3 is TGTGCCAGCAGTTTTCGGCCGCGGGCTAGGGATTCACCCCTCCACTTT. Translated: CASSFRPRARDSPLHF.